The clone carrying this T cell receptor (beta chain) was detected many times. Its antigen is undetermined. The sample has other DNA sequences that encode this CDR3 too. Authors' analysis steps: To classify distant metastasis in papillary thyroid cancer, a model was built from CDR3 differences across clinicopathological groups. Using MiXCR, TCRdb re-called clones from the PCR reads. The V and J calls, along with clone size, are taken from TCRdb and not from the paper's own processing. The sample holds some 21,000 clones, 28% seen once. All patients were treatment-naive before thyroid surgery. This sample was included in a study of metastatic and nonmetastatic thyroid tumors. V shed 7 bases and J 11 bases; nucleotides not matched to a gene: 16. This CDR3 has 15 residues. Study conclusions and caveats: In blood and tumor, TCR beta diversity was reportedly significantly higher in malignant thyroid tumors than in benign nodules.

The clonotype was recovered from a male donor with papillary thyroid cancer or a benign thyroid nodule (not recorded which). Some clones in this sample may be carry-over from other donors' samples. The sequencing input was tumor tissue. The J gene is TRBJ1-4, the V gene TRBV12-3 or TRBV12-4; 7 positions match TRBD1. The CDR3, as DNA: TGTGCCAGCACCCATGGGACAGTTTCTTTTGGGAAACTGTTTTTT. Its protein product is CASTHGTVSFGKLFF.